The T cell receptor (beta chain) under discussion was sequenced for a study of cytomegalovirus exposure and HLA in healthy donors. Study-level background: Sequencing of about 179 million T cells in an earlier analysis found roughly 120 million unique TCR beta sequences. Whole-study findings and limits: Cytomegalovirus-associated status was assigned to fewer than 200 TCR beta chains.

Notes on this clone: Its matching antigen is unknown.

PCR used 60 Vbeta primers and 13 Jbeta primers. Data came from immunoSEQ multiplex PCR; TCRdb stores just in-frame clones and leaves some out. The sample holds 55,000 to 70,000 clones; over 60% are singletons and the top ten take 3%. Germline loops: CDR1 SGHNT, CDR2 YENEEA. The length of the CDR3 is 14 residues. Trimming removed 4 bases from V and 0 bases from J, with 10 bases in between. V usage is TRBV11-3 and J usage is TRBJ2-7, with D uncertain. The sequenced sample consisted of PBMCs. The receptor was isolated from a woman in her forties or fifties in good health and CMV-seronegative. CDR3 protein: CASSYYDGSYEQYF. The CDR3 nucleotides read TGTGCCAGCAGCTACTACGACGGCTCCTACGAGCAGTACTTC.